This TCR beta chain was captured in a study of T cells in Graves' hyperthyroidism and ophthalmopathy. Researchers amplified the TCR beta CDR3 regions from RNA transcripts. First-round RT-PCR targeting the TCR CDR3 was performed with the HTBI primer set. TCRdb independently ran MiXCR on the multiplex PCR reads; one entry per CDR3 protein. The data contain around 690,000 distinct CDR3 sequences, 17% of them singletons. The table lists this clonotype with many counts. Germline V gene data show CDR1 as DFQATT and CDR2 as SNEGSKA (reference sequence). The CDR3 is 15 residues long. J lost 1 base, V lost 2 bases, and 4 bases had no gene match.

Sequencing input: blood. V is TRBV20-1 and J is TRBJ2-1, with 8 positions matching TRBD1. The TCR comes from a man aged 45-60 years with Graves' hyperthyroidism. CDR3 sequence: CSARQGAPSYNEQFF. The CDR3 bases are TGCAGTGCTAGACAGGGGGCGCCGTCCTACAATGAGCAGTTCTTC.